Detailed here is one TCR beta chain. Its antigen remains unidentified. These data are taken from a study of T cell responses to AZD1222 COVID-19 vaccine. In the study overall: Pooled in the analysis were second doses at about 4 or about 12 weeks. General study findings and limits: Baseline seropositives among AZD1222 recipients totaled only five or six.

Germline-derived CDR1 and CDR2 are GTSNPN and SVGIG (reference sequence). The CDR3 has 11 amino acids. The germline V and J ends were trimmed by 0 bases and 10 bases, with 9 bases remaining between them. Using immunoSEQ multiplex PCR, the repertoire was profiled, and TCRdb retains in-frame clones only, with some absent. This sample has approximately 170,000 clones, with approximately 95% found just once. This TCR derives from an adult in good health. The specimen was peripheral blood, collected on day 0 of AZD1222 vaccination. The rearrangement uses TRBV30 and TRBJ1-1; D call uncertain. The CDR3 is CAWSVTLGAFF. Here the CDR3 DNA reads TGTGCCTGGAGTGTCACTCTCGGAGCTTTCTTT.